The clone carrying this T cell receptor beta chain has just a few counts. Its antigen is still unknown. The data belong to a study of cytomegalovirus exposure and HLA in healthy donors. Broader study findings: In a later analysis, an Asian-associated ancestry cluster reportedly showed fewer N-insertions than the roughly 690-donor mean. Most observed TCR sequences were rare, whereas some public TCRs were detected in many donors. A later analysis showed HLA-associated TCR beta chains outstripping equally common others in clonal expansion. The classifier reportedly diagnosed cytomegalovirus status with high sensitivity and specificity.

Use of 60 Vbeta and 13 Jbeta primers characterized the PCR. Sequencing used immunoSEQ multiplex PCR; TCRdb keeps in-frame clones, though not all of them. The data contain 100,000 to 150,000 clones, 73% of them singletons. CDR1 and CDR2 (germline): SGHVS, FNYEAQ. V lost 1 base and J lost 4, with 16 bases in between. The CDR3 is 16 amino acids. Input material: PBMCs. The genes are TRBV7-6 and TRBJ1-2; D is undetermined. This receptor was obtained from a woman between 35 and 50 years old in good health and CMV-seropositive. Here the CDR3 reads CASSLEDTPPGYGYTF. The DNA of the CDR3 is TGTGCCAGCAGCTTAGAGGATACCCCCCCAGGCTATGGCTACACCTTC.